The 12 T cell receptor beta chains below were found in one sample sequenced in a study of CD8 T cells in Susac syndrome. cDNA came from about 0.5 to 1 ug RNA primed by random hexamers. MiXCR was run by TCRdb on the immunoSEQ multiplex PCR reads, yielding one entry per CDR3 protein. The repertoire holds roughly 180,000 distinct CDR3 sequences, 90% to 95% seen once, with about 0.088% in the top ten. Specimen: CD4+ T cells from PBMCs. The source is a human donor with multiple sclerosis.

This rearrangement joins TRBV7-9 to TRBJ1-2; weak D call: TRBD1 (5 bases). CDR3 length equals 13 residues. V dropped 2 bases and J dropped 6 bases, with 10 bases sitting between them. Germline V gene data show CDR1 as SEHNR and CDR2 as FQNEAQ (reference sequence). The CDR3 DNA reads as TGTGCCAGCAGCTTAAGGGCAGGGAATGGCTACACCTTC. Its protein product is CASSLRAGNGYTF.

This chain uses TRBV11-2 with TRBJ2-5; D is undetermined. The V end was cut by 0 bases, the J end by 5 bases, with 7 bases between. The CDR3 is 13 residues long. In germline, CDR1 is SGHAT, CDR2 FQNNGV. The CDR3 spells CASSLERTETQYF. DNA for the CDR3: TGTGCCAGCAGCTTAGAGCGGACCGAGACCCAGTACTTC. The whole variable domain, remainder taken from reference TRBV11-2 and TRBJ2-5, is EAGVAQSPRYKIIEKRQSVAFWCNPISGHATLYWYQQILGQGPKLLIQFQNNGVVDDSQLPKDRFSAERLKGVDSTLKIQPAKLEDSAVYLCASSLERTETQYFGPGTRLLVL.

The gene calls are TRBV20-1 and TRBJ2-2; 9 nucleotides agree with TRBD2. Germline V gene data show CDR1 as DFQATT and CDR2 as SNEGSKA (reference sequence). The CDR3 sequence is 16 residues long. Germline trimming cut 4 bases from V and 4 bases from J; bases unmatched to any gene: 10. This CDR3 is CSATPAGGPGTGELFF. The CDR3 region has the DNA TGCAGTGCTACCCCAGCGGGGGGCCCGGGCACCGGGGAGCTGTTTTTT.

J is TRBJ2-5 and V is TRBV6-5; D not certain. The CDR3 spans 13 residues. The germline gives CDR1 MNHEY, CDR2 SVGAGI. The germline V and J ends were trimmed by 5 bases and 2 bases, with 9 bases remaining between them. The CDR3 sequence is CASSRTRQETQYF. CDR3 DNA: TGTGCCAGCAGTCGGACCAGACAAGAGACCCAGTACTTC.

The chain is built from TRBV5-1 and TRBJ1-1; 9 bases match TRBD1. The CDR3 extends over 14 amino acids. V dropped 2 bases and J dropped 4; count of bases not matched to a gene: 3. Germline CDR1 and CDR2: SGHRS and YFSETQ. The DNA for the CDR3 is TGCGCCAGCAGCTTACAGGGGGCTGGCACTGAAGCTTTCTTT. Amino acid sequence: CASSLQGAGTEAFF.

This chain joins TRBV28 and TRBJ2-1; D may be TRBD2 (5 bases). The V gene's germline CDR1 is MDHEN and CDR2 SYDVKM. With 7 bases removed from V and 8 bases from J, the gap between germline ends came to 12 bases. The CDR3 spans 12 residues. The CDR3 here is CASKDSGYEQFF. CDR3 DNA: TGTGCCAGCAAAGATTCGGGGTATGAGCAGTTCTTC.

This chain connects TRBV4-1 to TRBJ2-5; TRBD2 matches at 14 bases. CDR3 length equals 18 residues. From germline, CDR1 is MGHRA and CDR2 YSYEKL. The trim removed 2 bases at V and 2 bases at J, leaving 7 bases unmatched. In DNA, the CDR3 is TGCGCCAGCAGCCAATCTGGGACTAGCGGGGGCCGGCAAGAGACCCAGTACTTC. It codes for CASSQSGTSGGRQETQYF.

The chain recombines TRBV30 with TRBJ2-2; D gene ambiguous. The germline CDR1 and CDR2 sequences are GTSNPN and SVGIG (reference sequence). The V end lost 6 bases, the J end lost 8 bases, and 16 bases lay between the germline ends. The CDR3 has 13 residues. CDR3 amino acids: CACRASGAGELFF. The CDR3 bases are TGTGCCTGCAGAGCTTCCGGCGCAGGGGAGCTGTTTTTT.

V gene TRBV28 combines with J gene TRBJ2-3; D is possibly TRBD2 (6 bases). Germline-derived CDR1 and CDR2 are MDHEN and SYDVKM. V was shortened by 2 bases and J by 7 bases, with 13 bases between the two germline ends. The CDR3 is 14 amino acids. The CDR3 protein is CASSLAGRFYTQYF. The CDR3 region has the DNA TGTGCCAGCAGTTTAGCGGGACGGTTCTATACGCAGTATTTT.

V gene TRBV6-5 combines with J gene TRBJ2-7, with 7 bases aligning to TRBD1. This CDR3 is 12 amino acids long. After removal of 6 bases from V and 7 bases from J, the junction contained 6 bases not matched to a gene. Germline V CDR1 and CDR2: MNHEY, SVGAGI. The CDR3 spells CASRTGVLEQYF. CDR3 DNA: TGTGCCAGCAGAACAGGGGTGCTGGAGCAGTACTTC.

The J gene is TRBJ2-4, the V gene TRBV6-5; a possible D gene is TRBD2 (5 bases). Trimming stripped 2 bases from V and 2 bases from J, with 10 bases between. CDR1 and CDR2 from the germline V gene are MNHEY and SVGAGI. The CDR3 extends over 15 amino acids. The CDR3 coding sequence is TGTGCCAGCAGTTACCAGAGAGGGACCAAAAACATTCAGTACTTC. Translated: CASSYQRGTKNIQYF.

V gene TRBV9 combines with J gene TRBJ2-5; 7 nucleotides align to TRBD2. V trimming: 3 bases; J trimming: 5 bases; junction bases outside the gene matches: 7. The CDR3 is 14 amino acids. Germline assignment: CDR1 SGDLS and CDR2 YYNGEE. The chain's CDR3 is CASSGSSGTETQYF. DNA of the CDR3: TGTGCCAGCAGCGGTTCGAGCGGGACGGAGACCCAGTACTTC.